This T cell receptor beta chain is drawn from a study of CD8 T cells in ankylosing spondylitis. This clonotype has at least ten counts. With 8 bases clipped from V and 4 bases from J, the junction kept 3 bases outside the gene matches. The CDR3 sequence is 13 residues long. From germline, CDR1 is MNHEY and CDR2 SMNVEV (reference sequence). A single record per CDR3 protein comes from TCRdb applying MiXCR to the 5' RACE reads. The repertoire holds around 160,000 distinct CDR3 sequences, with 11% as singletons. This TCR came from a male donor with ankylosing spondylitis or in good health (not recorded which). The sequenced material came from blood, either unsorted or a sorted T cell fraction (not recorded which). This chain links TRBV27 with TRBJ1-3, with TRBD1 identical over 9 bases. Written as DNA, the CDR3 is TGTGCCAGCCGAGGACAGGGGGGAAACACCATATATTTT. It specifies CASRGQGGNTIYF.